The entry below describes one T cell receptor (beta chain). Its antigen is undetermined. Each donor was a healthy Caucasian. These data come from a study of identical twins. In TCRdb, the 5' RACE reads were re-called with MiXCR into one record per CDR3 protein. The table lists under 450,000 distinct CDR3 sequences, under 20% of them singletons, with 9.5% to 15% in the top ten. Between the trimmed V and J ends, which lost 2 bases and 4 bases, there was a span of 21 bases. Looked up from germline, CDR1 is SQVTM and CDR2 is ANQGSEA. The CDR3 runs to 16 residues. General study findings and limits: Weaker excess twin sharing was seen among beta out-of-frame sequences. Beta clonotypes that were abundant in cord blood contained fewer insertions, a pattern absent from memory repertoires.

What was sequenced was naive T cells sorted from blood. The rearrangement joins TRBV29-1 to TRBJ2-7, with D possibly being TRBD2 (5 bases). The receptor was isolated from a man aged 45-65 years in good health. The CDR3 coding sequence is TGCAGCGTTGAATTAAGGCAGGCGGGCAATAAATACGAGCAGTACTTC. This sequence encodes CSVELRQAGNKYEQYF.